This T cell receptor beta chain was sequenced in a study of cytomegalovirus exposure and HLA in healthy donors. In the case of this clone: Its antigen remains unknown.

Study conclusions and caveats: There were 150 or so TCR beta chains listed as cytomegalovirus-associated.

The length of the CDR3 is 14 residues. The junction had 5 bases not matched to a gene; V was cut back by 3 bases and J by 5 bases. Germline CDR1 SGHAT, CDR2 FQNNGV. Method: immunoSEQ multiplex PCR; TCRdb's copy keeps in-frame clones and lacks some. Among about 79,000 clones listed, 80% to 95% were seen once. V is TRBV11-2 and J is TRBJ2-5; 8 bases map to TRBD2. The sequenced material came from PBMCs. This sequence originates from a woman in her twenties or thirties in good health and CMV-seronegative. The CDR3 sequence is CASSLTGGTETQYF. In DNA form, the CDR3 reads TGTGCCAGCAGCTTGACGGGGGGGACGGAGACCCAGTACTTC.